The clone carrying this TCR beta chain was picked up many times. This sample was taken from a study of identical twins. V was clipped by 5 bases and J by 0 bases; unmatched bases: 2. CDR3 size: 13 residues. Germline assignment: CDR1 SGHRS and CDR2 YFSETQ. Each CDR3 protein gets one entry after TCRdb re-called the 5' RACE reads with MiXCR. The data show about 690,000 distinct CDR3 sequences, 6% to 6.5% seen once. This TCR came from a man aged 18 to 30 in good health. This sequence joins TRBV5-1 and TRBJ2-7; 7 bases align to TRBD2. Sequencing was carried out using naive T cells sorted from blood. In DNA, the CDR3 is TGCGCCAGCAGAACTAGCGCCTCCTACGAGCAGTACTTC. It encodes CASRTSASYEQYF.